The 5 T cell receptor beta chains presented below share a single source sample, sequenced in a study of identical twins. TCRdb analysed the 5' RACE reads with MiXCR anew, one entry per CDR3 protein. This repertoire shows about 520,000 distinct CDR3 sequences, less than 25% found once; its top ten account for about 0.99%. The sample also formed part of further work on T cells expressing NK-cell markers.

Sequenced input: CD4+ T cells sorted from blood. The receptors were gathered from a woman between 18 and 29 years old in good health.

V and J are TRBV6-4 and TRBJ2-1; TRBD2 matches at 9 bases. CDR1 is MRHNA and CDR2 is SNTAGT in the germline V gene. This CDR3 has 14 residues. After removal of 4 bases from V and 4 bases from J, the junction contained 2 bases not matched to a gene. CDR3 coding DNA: TGTGCCAGCAGTGCCCTAGCGGGGTACAATGAGCAGTTCTTC. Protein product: CASSALAGYNEQFF.

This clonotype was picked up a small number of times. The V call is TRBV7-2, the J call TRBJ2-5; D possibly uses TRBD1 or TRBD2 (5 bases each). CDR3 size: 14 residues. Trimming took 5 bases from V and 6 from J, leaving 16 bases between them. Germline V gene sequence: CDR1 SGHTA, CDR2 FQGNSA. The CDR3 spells CASSPDPGRKTQYF. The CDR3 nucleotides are TGTGCCAGCAGCCCGGACCCAGGGAGAAAGACCCAGTACTTC.

The chain's CDR3 is CSARDARTDNGGYTF. In nucleotides, the CDR3 is TGCAGTGCTAGAGATGCTCGGACAGACAATGGAGGCTACACCTTC. The chain joins TRBV20-1 to TRBJ1-2; perhaps TRBD1 as D (6 bases). Germline V gene sequence: CDR1 DFQATT, CDR2 SNEGSKA (reference sequence). V was trimmed by 0 bases and J by 8 bases, leaving 19 bases between them. This CDR3 is 15 amino acids long.

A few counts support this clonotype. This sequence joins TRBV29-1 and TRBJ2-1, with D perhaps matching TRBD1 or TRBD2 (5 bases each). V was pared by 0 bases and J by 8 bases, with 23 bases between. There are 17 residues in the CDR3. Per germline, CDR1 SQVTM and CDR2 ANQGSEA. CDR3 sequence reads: CSVEDPRHGVGVHEQFF. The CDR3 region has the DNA TGCAGCGTTGAAGATCCTAGACACGGGGTGGGGGTCCATGAGCAGTTCTTC.

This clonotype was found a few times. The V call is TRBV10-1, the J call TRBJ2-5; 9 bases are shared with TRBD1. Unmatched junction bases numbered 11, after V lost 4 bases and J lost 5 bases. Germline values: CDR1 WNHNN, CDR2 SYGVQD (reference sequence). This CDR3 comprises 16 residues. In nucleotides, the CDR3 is TGCGCCAGCAGTGGCGGGATGACAGGGGGTCTGGAGACCCAGTACTTC. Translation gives CASSGGMTGGLETQYF.